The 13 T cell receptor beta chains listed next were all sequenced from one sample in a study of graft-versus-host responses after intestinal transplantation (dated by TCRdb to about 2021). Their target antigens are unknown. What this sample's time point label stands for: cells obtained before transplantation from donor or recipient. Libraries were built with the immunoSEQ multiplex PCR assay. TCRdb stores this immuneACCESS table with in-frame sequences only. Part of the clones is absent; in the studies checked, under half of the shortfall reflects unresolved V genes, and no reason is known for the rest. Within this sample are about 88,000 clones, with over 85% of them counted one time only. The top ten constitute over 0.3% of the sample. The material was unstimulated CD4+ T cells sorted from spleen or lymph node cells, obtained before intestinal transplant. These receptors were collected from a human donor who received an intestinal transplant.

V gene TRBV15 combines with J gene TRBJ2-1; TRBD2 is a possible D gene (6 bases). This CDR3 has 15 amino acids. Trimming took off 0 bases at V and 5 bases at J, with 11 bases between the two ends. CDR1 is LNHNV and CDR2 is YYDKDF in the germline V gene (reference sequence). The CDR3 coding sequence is TGTGCCACCAGCAGAGATGAGGACTATGACAATGAGCAGTTCTTC. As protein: CATSRDEDYDNEQFF.

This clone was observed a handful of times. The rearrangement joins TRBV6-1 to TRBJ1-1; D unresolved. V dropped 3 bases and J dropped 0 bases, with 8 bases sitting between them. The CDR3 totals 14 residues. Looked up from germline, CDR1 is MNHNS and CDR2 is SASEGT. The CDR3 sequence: CASSEVGLNTEAFF. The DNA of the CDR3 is TGTGCCAGCAGTGAGGTAGGGTTGAACACTGAAGCTTTCTTT.

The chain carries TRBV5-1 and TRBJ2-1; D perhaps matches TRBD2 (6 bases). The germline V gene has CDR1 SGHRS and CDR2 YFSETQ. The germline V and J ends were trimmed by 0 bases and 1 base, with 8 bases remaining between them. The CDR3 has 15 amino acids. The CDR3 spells CASSLVSGSYNEQFF. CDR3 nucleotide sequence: TGCGCCAGCAGCTTGGTTAGCGGATCCTACAATGAGCAGTTCTTC.

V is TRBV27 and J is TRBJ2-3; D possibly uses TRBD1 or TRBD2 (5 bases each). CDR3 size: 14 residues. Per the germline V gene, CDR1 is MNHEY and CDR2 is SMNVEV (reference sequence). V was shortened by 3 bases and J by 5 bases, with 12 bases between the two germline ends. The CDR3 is CASSFGRGGDTQYF. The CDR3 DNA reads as TGTGCCAGCAGTTTCGGACGGGGCGGAGATACGCAGTATTTT.

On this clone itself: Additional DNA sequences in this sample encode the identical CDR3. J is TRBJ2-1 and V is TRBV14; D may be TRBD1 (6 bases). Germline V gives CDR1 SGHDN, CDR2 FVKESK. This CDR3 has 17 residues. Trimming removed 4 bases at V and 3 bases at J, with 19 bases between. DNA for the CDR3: TGTGCCAGCAGCCCCCCGTTAACTTACAGGGTCTACAATGAGCAGTTCTTC. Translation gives CASSPPLTYRVYNEQFF.

The chain's CDR3 is CASSAIYNNEQFF. CDR3 bases: TGTGCCAGCAGTGCTATATACAACAATGAGCAGTTCTTC. The chain links TRBV6-1 to TRBJ2-1; D gene uncertain. V was clipped by 4 bases and J by 5 bases, with 9 bases between them. This CDR3 has 13 residues. Germline CDR1 MNHNS, CDR2 SASEGT.

In DNA form, the CDR3 reads TGTGCCAGCAGCTTGGCGGCAGGGGACGTCTACGAGCAGTACTTC. This encodes CASSLAAGDVYEQYF. This chain connects TRBV6-1 to TRBJ2-7; D possibly corresponds to TRBD1 (6 bases). Trimming took 6 bases from V and 3 from J, leaving 18 bases between them. Looked up from germline, CDR1 is MNHNS and CDR2 is SASEGT. This CDR3 region has 15 residues.

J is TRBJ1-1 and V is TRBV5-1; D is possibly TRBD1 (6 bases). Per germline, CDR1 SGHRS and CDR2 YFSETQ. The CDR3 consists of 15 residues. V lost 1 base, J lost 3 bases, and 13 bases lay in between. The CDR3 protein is CASSLQGQGHTEAFF. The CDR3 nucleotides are TGCGCCAGCAGCTTGCAGGGGCAGGGACACACTGAAGCTTTCTTT.

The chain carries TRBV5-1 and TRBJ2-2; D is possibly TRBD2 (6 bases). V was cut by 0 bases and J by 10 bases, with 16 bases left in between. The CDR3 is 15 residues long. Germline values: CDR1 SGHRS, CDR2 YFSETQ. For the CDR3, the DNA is TGCGCCAGCAGCTTGGAGACTAGTCTAGCCGAGGAGCTGTTTTTT. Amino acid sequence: CASSLETSLAEELFF.

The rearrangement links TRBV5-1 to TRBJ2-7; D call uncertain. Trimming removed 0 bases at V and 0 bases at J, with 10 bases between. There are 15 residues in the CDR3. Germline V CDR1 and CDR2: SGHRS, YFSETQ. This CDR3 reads CASSLGARSSYEQYF. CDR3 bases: TGCGCCAGCAGCTTGGGGGCTAGAAGCTCCTACGAGCAGTACTTC. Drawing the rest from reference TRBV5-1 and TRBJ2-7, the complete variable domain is KAGVTQTPRYLIKTRGQQVTLSCSPISGHRSVSWYQQTPGQGLQFLFEYFSETQRNKGNFPGRFSGRQFSNSRSEMNVSTLELGDSALYLCASSLGARSSYEQYFGPGTRLTVT.

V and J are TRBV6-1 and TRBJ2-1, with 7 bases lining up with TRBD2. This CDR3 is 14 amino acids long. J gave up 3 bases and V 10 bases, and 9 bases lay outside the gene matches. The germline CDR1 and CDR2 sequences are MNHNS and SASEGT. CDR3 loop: CATSWGGGYNEQFF. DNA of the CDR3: TGTGCCACCTCGTGGGGGGGAGGCTACAATGAGCAGTTCTTC.

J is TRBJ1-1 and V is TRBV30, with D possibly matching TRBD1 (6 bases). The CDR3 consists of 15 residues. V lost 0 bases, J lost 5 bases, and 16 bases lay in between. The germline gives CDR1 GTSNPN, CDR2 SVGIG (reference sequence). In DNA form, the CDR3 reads TGTGCCTGGAGTGTACGTTTGAGGGGGGGGACTGAAGCTTTCTTT. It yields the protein CAWSVRLRGGTEAFF.

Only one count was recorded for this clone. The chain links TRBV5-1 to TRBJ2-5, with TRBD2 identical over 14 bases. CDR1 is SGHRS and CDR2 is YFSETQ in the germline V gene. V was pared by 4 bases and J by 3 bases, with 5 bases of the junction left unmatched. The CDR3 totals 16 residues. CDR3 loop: CASSPGLAGAKETQYF. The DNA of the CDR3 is TGCGCCAGCAGCCCGGGACTAGCGGGAGCGAAAGAGACCCAGTACTTC.